The subject of this entry is one TCR beta chain. Using immunoSEQ multiplex PCR, the repertoire was profiled, and TCRdb retains in-frame clones only, with some absent. The sample lists around 1 million clones; over 60% were seen once. This record belongs to a study of shared clonotypes between healthy human individuals. Trimming at V came to 7 bases and at J to 8 bases, leaving 11 bases not matched to a gene. The CDR3 is 14 residues long. CDR1 is MNHNY and CDR2 is SVGAGI in the germline V gene (reference sequence). The V and J genes are TRBV6-6 and TRBJ2-1, with 7 positions matching TRBD1. The receptor was derived from a man aged 18 to 30 in good health. What was sequenced was memory CD4+ T cells sorted from blood. Indicated subset: CD45RA-negative fraction. Written as DNA, the CDR3 is TGTGCCAGCAATGAGCGGACAGGAGGAGATGAGCAGTTCTTC. Its protein product is CASNERTGGDEQFF.